Sequencing of this T cell receptor (beta chain) was carried out in a study of early T cells in non-severe SARS-CoV-2 infection. In the study overall: RNA in bulk from unsorted whole blood was sequenced, and chains were unpaired.

Deletions cut 0 bases from V and 6 bases from J, with 15 bases between. The length of the CDR3 is 15 residues. Germline CDR1 reads MNHEY; CDR2 reads SVGAGI. The table lists this clonotype with many counts. TCRdb re-analysed the 5' RACE reads in MiXCR, keeping a single row per CDR3 protein. In the table there are 35,000 to 40,000 distinct CDR3 sequences, almost 6% of which are singletons. V and J are TRBV6-5 and TRBJ2-7, with D perhaps matching TRBD1 or TRBD2 (5 bases each). This sequence was found in an adult who was a healthcare worker with PCR-confirmed SARS-CoV-2 infection or an uninfected control (not recorded which). The specimen sequenced was whole blood. The CDR3: CASSYSWDGRLEQYF. The CDR3 nucleotides read TGTGCCAGCAGTTACTCGTGGGACGGCCGACTCGAGCAGTACTTC.